This TCR beta chain was documented in a study of cytomegalovirus exposure and HLA in healthy donors. The PCR had 60 Vbeta and 13 Jbeta primers. Sequenced by immunoSEQ multiplex PCR; TCRdb stores in-frame clones only, minus some. The repertoire holds about 200,000 clones, 75% to 80% seen once, with roughly 2% in the top ten. Study-wide results and caveats: Cytomegalovirus status was reportedly diagnosed by the classifier with high specificity and sensitivity. Overall, under 200 TCR beta chains were annotated as cytomegalovirus-associated. TCR association rates varied by HLA locus in a later analysis, with DRB1 highest and HLA-C lowest. A later analysis reported that several of the most significant clusters appeared to be linked to common viral pathogens, among them Epstein-Barr virus.

A word on this clone: Its antigen remains unknown.

From germline, CDR1 is LGHNA and CDR2 YSLEER. The CDR3 has 15 residues. Germline trimming cut 1 base from V and 2 bases from J; bases unmatched to any gene: 3. The rearrangement joins TRBV4-3 to TRBJ2-7, with TRBD2 identical over 9 bases. Source material: PBMCs. The clonotype was recovered from a man in his late teens or twenties in good health and CMV-seronegative. Written as DNA, the CDR3 is TGCGCCAGCAGCCAAGGACTAGCGGAAACCTACGAGCAGTACTTC. Translation gives CASSQGLAETYEQYF.